This T cell receptor (beta chain) was recovered during a study of OX40 agonist ivuxolimab in advanced cancers. Across the study: Ivuxolimab, an agonistic anti-OX40 (CD134) antibody, was given to patients.

This table comes from immunoSEQ multiplex PCR, and its TCRdb copy is limited to in-frame clones, with some not included. Among 7,500 to 10,000 clones, less than 90% were seen once, and the ten largest hold about 16%. The CDR3 covers 13 residues. Germline values: CDR1 KGHSH, CDR2 LQKENI. V was cut by 3 bases and J by 6 bases, with 9 bases left in between. Here the sequenced sample was CD4+ or CD8+ T cells sorted from blood, taken in a trial of the OX40 agonist ivuxolimab. The rearrangement uses TRBV18 and TRBJ2-1; D not certain. The sequence came from an adult with an advanced solid tumor such as melanoma, head and neck, liver or kidney cancer. This CDR3 reads CASSPILSNEQFF. CDR3 nucleotide sequence: TGTGCCAGCTCACCCATCCTCTCCAATGAGCAGTTCTTC. The full variable domain, completed using reference TRBV18 and TRBJ2-1, is NAGVMQNPRHLVRRRGQEARLRCSPMKGHSHVYWYRQLPEEGLKFMVYLQKENIIDESGMPKERFSAEFPKEGPSILRIQQVVRGDSAAYFCASSPILSNEQFFGPGTRLTVL.